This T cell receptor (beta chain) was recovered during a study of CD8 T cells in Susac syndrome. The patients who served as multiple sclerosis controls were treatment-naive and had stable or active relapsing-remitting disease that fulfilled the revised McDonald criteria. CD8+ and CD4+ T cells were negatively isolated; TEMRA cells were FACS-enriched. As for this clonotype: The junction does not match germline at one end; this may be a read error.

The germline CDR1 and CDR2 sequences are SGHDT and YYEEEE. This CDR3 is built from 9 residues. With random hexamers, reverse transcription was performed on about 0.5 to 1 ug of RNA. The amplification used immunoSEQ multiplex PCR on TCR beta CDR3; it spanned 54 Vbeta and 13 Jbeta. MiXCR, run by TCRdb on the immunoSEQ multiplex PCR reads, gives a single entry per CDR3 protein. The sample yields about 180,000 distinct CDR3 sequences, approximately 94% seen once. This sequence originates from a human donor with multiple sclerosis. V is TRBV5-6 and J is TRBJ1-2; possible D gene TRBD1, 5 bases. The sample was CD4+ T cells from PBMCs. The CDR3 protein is CASSRPGPF. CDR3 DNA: TGTGCCAGCAGCCGGCCGGGACCGTTC.